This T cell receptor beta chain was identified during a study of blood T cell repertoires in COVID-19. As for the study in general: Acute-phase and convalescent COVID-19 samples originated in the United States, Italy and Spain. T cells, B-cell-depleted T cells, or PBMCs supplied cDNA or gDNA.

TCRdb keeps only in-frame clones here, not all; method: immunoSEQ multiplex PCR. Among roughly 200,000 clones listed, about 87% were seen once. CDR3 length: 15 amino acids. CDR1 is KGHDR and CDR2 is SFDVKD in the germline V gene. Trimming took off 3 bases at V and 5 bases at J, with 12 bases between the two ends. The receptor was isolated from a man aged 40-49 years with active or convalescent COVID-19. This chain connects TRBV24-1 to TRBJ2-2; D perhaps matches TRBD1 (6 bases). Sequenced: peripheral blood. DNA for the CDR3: TGTGCCACCAGTGATGGCAGGGGACGGACCGGGGAGCTGTTTTTT. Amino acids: CATSDGRGRTGELFF.